This T cell receptor beta chain was documented in a study of blood T cells in healthy people across ages. Study conclusions and caveats: Older age coincided with a roughly linear decline in TCR beta diversity per million T cells.

On this clonotype: Its specificity is unknown.

Combining a sample-barcoded 5' primer with a J-beta primer mix, a second PCR ran for 7 to 11 cycles. Using its own MiXCR run on the 5' RACE reads, TCRdb lists one record per CDR3 protein. The profile shows 780,000 or so distinct CDR3 sequences, 40% to 65% of them singletons. Healthy Caucasians from Russia aged about 6 to 100 served as donors. Sequenced input: blood. This receptor was obtained from a man older than 75 in good health.

DNA for the CDR3: TGTGCCAGCCAAGGGGGACAGGGAAACTCTGGGGCCAACGTCCTGACTTTC. It encodes CASQGGQGNSGANVLTF. The chain has TRBV28 and TRBJ2-6; 9 bases match TRBD1. CDR1 and CDR2 from the germline V gene are MDHEN and SYDVKM. CDR3 length equals 17 residues. V was clipped by 8 bases and J by 0 bases; unmatched bases: 8.